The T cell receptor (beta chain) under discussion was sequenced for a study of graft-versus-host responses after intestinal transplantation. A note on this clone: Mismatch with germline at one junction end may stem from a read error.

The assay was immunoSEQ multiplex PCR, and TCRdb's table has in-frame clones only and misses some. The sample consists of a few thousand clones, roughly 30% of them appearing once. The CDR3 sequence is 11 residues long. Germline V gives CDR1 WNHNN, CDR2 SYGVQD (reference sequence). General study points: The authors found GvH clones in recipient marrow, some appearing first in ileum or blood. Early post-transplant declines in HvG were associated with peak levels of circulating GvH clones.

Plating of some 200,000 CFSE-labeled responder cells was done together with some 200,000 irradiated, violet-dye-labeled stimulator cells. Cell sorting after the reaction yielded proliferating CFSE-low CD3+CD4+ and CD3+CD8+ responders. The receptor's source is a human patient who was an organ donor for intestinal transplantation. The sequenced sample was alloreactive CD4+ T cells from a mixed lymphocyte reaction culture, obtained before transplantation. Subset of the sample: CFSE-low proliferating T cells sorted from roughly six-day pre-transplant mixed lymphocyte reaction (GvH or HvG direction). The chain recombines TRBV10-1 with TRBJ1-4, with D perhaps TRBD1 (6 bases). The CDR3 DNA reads TGCGCCAGCAGACAGGGACGAAAAACTGTTTTT. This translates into CASRQGRKTVF.